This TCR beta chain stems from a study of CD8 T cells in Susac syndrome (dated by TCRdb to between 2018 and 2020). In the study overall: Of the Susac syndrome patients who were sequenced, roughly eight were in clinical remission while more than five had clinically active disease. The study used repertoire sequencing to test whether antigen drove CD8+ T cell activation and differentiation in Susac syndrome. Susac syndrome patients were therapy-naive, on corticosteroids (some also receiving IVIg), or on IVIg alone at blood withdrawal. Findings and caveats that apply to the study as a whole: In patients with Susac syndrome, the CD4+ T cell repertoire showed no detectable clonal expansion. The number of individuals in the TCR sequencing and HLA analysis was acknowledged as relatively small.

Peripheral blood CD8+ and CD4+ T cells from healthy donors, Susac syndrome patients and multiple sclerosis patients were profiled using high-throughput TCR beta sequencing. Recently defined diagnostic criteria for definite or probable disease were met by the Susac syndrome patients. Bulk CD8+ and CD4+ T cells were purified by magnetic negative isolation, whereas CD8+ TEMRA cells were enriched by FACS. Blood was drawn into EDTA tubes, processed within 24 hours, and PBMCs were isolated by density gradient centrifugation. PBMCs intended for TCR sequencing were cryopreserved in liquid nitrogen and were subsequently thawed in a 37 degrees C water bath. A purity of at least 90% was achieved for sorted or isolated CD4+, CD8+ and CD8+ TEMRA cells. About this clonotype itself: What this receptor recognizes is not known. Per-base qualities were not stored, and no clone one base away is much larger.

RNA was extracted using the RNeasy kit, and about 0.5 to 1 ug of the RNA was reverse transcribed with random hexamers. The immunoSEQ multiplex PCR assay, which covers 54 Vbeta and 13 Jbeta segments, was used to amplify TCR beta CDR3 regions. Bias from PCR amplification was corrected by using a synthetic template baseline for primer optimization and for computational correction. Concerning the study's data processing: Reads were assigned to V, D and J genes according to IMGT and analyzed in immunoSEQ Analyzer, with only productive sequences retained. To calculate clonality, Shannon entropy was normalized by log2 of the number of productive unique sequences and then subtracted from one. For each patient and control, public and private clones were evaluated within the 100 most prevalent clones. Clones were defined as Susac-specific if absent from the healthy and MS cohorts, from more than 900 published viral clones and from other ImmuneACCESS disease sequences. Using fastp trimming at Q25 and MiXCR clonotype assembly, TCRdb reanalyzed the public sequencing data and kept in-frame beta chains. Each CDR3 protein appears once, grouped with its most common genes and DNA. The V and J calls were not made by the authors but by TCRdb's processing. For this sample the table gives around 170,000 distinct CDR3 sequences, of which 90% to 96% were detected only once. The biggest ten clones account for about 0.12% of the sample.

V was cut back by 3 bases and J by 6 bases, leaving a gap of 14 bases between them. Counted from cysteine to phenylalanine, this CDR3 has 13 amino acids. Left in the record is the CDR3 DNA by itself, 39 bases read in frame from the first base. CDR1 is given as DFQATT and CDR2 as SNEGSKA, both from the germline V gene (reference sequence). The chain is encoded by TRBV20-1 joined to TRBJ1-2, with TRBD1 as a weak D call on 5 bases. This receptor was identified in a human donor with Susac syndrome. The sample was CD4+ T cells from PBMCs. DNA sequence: TGCAGTGCTAGCGGCAGGGCCGAGGATGGCTACACCTTC. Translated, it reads CSASGRAEDGYTF.